The rows below give T cell receptor beta chains drawn from one sample of a study of cytomegalovirus exposure and HLA in healthy donors. The table came from immunoSEQ multiplex PCR; TCRdb's copy has only in-frame clones and leaves some out. Of fewer than 200,000 clones listed, around 77% are singletons. Sequences were obtained from PBMCs. These receptors were obtained from a man aged 55 to 70 in good health and CMV-seronegative. Each CDR3 is given with its conserved first and last residue. D genes are given only for firm matches. Clone size appears in some rows only: once, few, many, or a class for an expanded clone.

DNA	CDR3	size	D	V	J
TGCAGCGTCCGGAGAGGTTACAATGAGCAGTTCTTC	CSVRRGYNEQFF	NA	NA	TRBV29-1	TRBJ2-1
TGTGCCAGCCATGGACGGGGACTACGAGGGGATAATTCACCCCTCCACTTT	CASHGRGLRGDNSPLHF	NA	NA	TRBV2	TRBJ1-6
TGTGCCACCAGCAGAGTTTCGCAGGGCAACGAGCAGTACTTC	CATSRVSQGNEQYF	once	NA	TRBV15	TRBJ2-7
TGTGCCAGCAGTTTGGGCGGGAGGGCCATAGCCAAAAACATTCAGTACTTC	CASSLGGRAIAKNIQYF	NA	TRBD2	TRBV28	TRBJ2-4
TGTGCCAGCAGCCCCCCGGGACAGGGGTTTGAAAAACTGTTTTTT	CASSPPGQGFEKLFF	NA	TRBD1	TRBV7-9	TRBJ1-4
TGTGCCAGCAGTGTGGACAGAGAAGAGTACCAAGAGACCCAGTACTTC	CASSVDREEYQETQYF	NA	NA	TRBV6-1	TRBJ2-5
TGTGCCAGCAGCTTCCCGACAGGGGGCGGCACTGAAGCTTTCTTT	CASSFPTGGGTEAFF	NA	NA	TRBV21-1	TRBJ1-1
TGTGCCAGTAGTAGCGATAGCAATGAGCAGTTCTTC	CASSSDSNEQFF	NA	NA	TRBV19	TRBJ2-1
TGTGCCTGTTCGACAGGGTACGAGCAGTACTTC	CACSTGYEQYF	NA	TRBD1	TRBV30	TRBJ2-7
TGTGCCAGCAGCTGGGGGGAGTCTAGGGGTGAGCAGTTCTTC	CASSWGESRGEQFF	many	NA	TRBV5-6	TRBJ2-1
TGTGCCAGCAGCCACGGGGGGGAGACGCAGTTCTTC	CASSHGGETQFF	NA	TRBD2	TRBV7-9	TRBJ2-1
TGTGCCAGCAGTTACTCGAGGGTAGCCGATACGCAGTATTTT	CASSYSRVADTQYF	NA	NA	TRBV6-5	TRBJ2-3
TGTGCCAGCAGTTGGAGCGGGGGCACAGATACGCAGTATTTT	CASSWSGGTDTQYF	NA	TRBD2	TRBV6-6	TRBJ2-3
TGTGCCAGTAGACGGGGCCAAGAGACCCAGTACTTC	CASRRGQETQYF	NA	NA	TRBV19	TRBJ2-5
TGTGCCAGTAGTATAAGCACAGGGGGCAACTATGGCTACACCTTC	CASSISTGGNYGYTF	NA	TRBD1	TRBV19	TRBJ1-2
TGCGCCAGCGGGGAAACAGGGGGCGCTGGGGCCAACGTCCTGACTTTC	CASGETGGAGANVLTF	NA	TRBD1	TRBV5-1	TRBJ2-6
TGCGCCAGCAGCTTGTGGCAACGGGGGGGCTCGAGCACAGATACGCAGTATTTT	CASSLWQRGGSSTDTQYF	NA	TRBD2	TRBV5-1	TRBJ2-3
TGCAGCGTTGATGCCAGGGGCTGTGGCTACACCTTC	CSVDARGCGYTF	NA	NA	TRBV29-1	TRBJ1-2
TGTGCCAGTAGTTCTACGAGCTCCTACGAGCAGTACTTC	CASSSTSSYEQYF	NA	NA	TRBV19	TRBJ2-7
TGTGCCAGCAGCTTGCAGGGACAAGGCTATGGCTACACCTTC	CASSLQGQGYGYTF	NA	NA	TRBV5-4	TRBJ1-2
TGCGCCAGCAGCTTGGAACCCCTGGGCACTGTGAACACTGAAGCTTTCTTT	CASSLEPLGTVNTEAFF	NA	NA	TRBV5-1	TRBJ1-1
TGTGCCAGCAGTTTATCAGGGGCCTACGAGCAGTACTTC	CASSLSGAYEQYF	NA	NA	TRBV27	TRBJ2-7
TGTGCCAGCAGCACCTGGAGCGGGAGGGCCTGGACGATCCACGAGCAGTACTTC	CASSTWSGRAWTIHEQYF	NA	TRBD2	TRBV7-9	TRBJ2-7
TGTGCCAGCAGCCTAAAAAACAGCAATCAGCCCCAGCATTTT	CASSLKNSNQPQHF	few	NA	TRBV7-9	TRBJ1-5
TGCGCCAGCAGCCAAAACAGGGGGAACTATGGCTACACCTTC	CASSQNRGNYGYTF	NA	TRBD1	TRBV4-1	TRBJ1-2
TGTGCCAGCTCACCAGTGCTAGCGGGGGGCACAGATACGCAGTATTTT	CASSPVLAGGTDTQYF	once	TRBD2	TRBV18	TRBJ2-3
TGTGCCAGCAGCGGGACAGGGGCCTCTGGAAACACCATATATTTT	CASSGTGASGNTIYF	NA	TRBD1	TRBV7-8	TRBJ1-3
TGTGCCAGCAGTGAAGGTCGGAGGGATTCACCCCTCCACTTT	CASSEGRRDSPLHF	NA	NA	TRBV2	TRBJ1-6
TGTGCCAGCAGTGCCTGGACAGGGACCTACGAGCAGTACTTC	CASSAWTGTYEQYF	once	TRBD1	TRBV2	TRBJ2-7
TGCAGCGTTGACGGCCAGGGGGCCGACACCGGGGAGCTGTTTTTT	CSVDGQGADTGELFF	NA	TRBD1	TRBV29-1	TRBJ2-2
TGTGCCAGCAGCGACACAGGATACGGCTACACCTTC	CASSDTGYGYTF	NA	NA	TRBV7-9	TRBJ1-2
TGTGCCAGCAGACCTTGGACAGGTTATATGAACACTGAAGCTTTCTTT	CASRPWTGYMNTEAFF	NA	TRBD1	TRBV28	TRBJ1-1
TGTGCCAGCAGTTCTAGGACAGGGGGCCGCAATGAGCAGTTCTTC	CASSSRTGGRNEQFF	NA	TRBD1	TRBV9	TRBJ2-1
TGTGCCAGCAGCTTCGGCACAGGCACTGAAGCTTTCTTT	CASSFGTGTEAFF	NA	NA	TRBV28	TRBJ1-1
TGTGCCAGCAGCGCCAAACTAGCGGAAAACCGAGCAGAGACCCAGTACTTC	CASSAKLAENRAETQYF	NA	TRBD2	TRBV9	TRBJ2-5
TGTGCCAGCAGCGACCAGGGGCTGCGCTACACCTTC	CASSDQGLRYTF	NA	NA	TRBV5-6	TRBJ1-2
TGTGCCAGCAGCTTAGGGGCAGCGGGGTTGAATGAGCAGTTCTTC	CASSLGAAGLNEQFF	NA	TRBD2	TRBV7-6	TRBJ2-1
TGTGCCAGCAGCCCCACGGGGGGCAATGAGCAGTTCTTC	CASSPTGGNEQFF	NA	TRBD2	TRBV11-1	TRBJ2-1
TGTGCCAGCTCACCCTTGAACACTGAAGCTTTCTTT	CASSPLNTEAFF	NA	NA	TRBV18	TRBJ1-1
TGTGCCAGCAGCCCAGGACAGGACCGGGGGCCCCAGCATTTT	CASSPGQDRGPQHF	NA	TRBD1	TRBV5-6	TRBJ1-5
TGTGCCAGCAGCTTGGGGGGGGTGGGAAACTATGGCTACACCTTC	CASSLGGVGNYGYTF	once	NA	TRBV5-5	TRBJ1-2
TGTGCCAGCAGCCCAACCGGGACTTCCTCTGGAAACACCATATATTTT	CASSPTGTSSGNTIYF	few	NA	TRBV9	TRBJ1-3
TGTGCCAGCAGTGACCAGGGGGCGCGGGACACTGAAGCTTTCTTT	CASSDQGARDTEAFF	few	TRBD1	TRBV6-1	TRBJ1-1
TGTGCTAGTGTTCGGACTAGCCAAGAGACCCAGTACTTC	CASVRTSQETQYF	NA	TRBD2	TRBV12-5	TRBJ2-5
TGTGCCAGCAGCGCTGGGACAGGGGGTTGGACACCCCTCCACTTT	CASSAGTGGWTPLHF	NA	TRBD1	TRBV6-1	TRBJ1-6
TGTGCCAGCAGGTACCCGACAGGGAGAGGCTATGGCTACACCTTC	CASRYPTGRGYGYTF	NA	TRBD1	TRBV28	TRBJ1-2